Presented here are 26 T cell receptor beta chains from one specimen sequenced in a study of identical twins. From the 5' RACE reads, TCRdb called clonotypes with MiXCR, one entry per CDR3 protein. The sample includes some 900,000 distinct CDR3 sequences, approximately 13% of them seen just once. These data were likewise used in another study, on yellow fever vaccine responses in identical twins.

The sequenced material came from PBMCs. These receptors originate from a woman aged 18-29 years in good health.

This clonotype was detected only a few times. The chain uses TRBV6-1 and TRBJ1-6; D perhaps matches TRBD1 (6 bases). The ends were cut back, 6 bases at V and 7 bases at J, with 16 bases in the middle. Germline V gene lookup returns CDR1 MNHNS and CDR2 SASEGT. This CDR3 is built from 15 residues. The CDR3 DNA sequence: TGTGCCAGCAGCCGCTCTCAGGGGAGGAATTCACCCCTCCACTTT. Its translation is CASSRSQGRNSPLHF.

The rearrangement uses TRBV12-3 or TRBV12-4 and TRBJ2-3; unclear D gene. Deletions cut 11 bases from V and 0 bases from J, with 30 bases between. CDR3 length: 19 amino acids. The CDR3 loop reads CAFSLRGALSVSSTDTQYF. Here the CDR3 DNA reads TGTGCCTTCAGTTTGAGAGGAGCCCTATCCGTTTCTAGCACAGATACGCAGTATTTT.

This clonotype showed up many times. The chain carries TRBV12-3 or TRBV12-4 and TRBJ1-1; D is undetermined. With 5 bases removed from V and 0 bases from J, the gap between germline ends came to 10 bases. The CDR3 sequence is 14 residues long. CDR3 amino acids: CASSPGVVNTEAFF. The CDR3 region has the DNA TGTGCCAGCAGTCCCGGGGTGGTGAACACTGAAGCTTTCTTT.

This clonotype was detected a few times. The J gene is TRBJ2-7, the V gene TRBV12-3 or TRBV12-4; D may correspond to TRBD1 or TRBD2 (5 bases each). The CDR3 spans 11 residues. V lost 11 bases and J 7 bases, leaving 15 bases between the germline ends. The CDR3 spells CAFWGTREQYF. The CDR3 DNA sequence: TGTGCCTTTTGGGGGACGAGGGAGCAGTACTTC.

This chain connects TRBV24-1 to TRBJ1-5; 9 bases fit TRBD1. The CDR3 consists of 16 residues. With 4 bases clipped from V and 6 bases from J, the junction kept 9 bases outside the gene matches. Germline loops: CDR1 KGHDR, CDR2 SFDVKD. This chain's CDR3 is CATSEDTGGAGQPQHF. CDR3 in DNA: TGTGCCACCAGTGAAGACACAGGGGGCGCCGGTCAGCCCCAGCATTTT.

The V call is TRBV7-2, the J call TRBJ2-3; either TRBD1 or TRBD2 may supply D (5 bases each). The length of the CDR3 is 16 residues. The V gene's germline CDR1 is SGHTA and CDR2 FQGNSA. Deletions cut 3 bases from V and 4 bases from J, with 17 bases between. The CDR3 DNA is TGTGCCAGCAGCTTCCTCTTCGAGGGGTTCGCAGATACGCAGTATTTT. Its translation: CASSFLFEGFADTQYF.

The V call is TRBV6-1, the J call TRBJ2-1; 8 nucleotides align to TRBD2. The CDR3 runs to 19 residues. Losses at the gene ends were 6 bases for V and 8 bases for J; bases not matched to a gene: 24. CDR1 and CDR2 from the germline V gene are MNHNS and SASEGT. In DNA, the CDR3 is TGTGCCAGCAGGCCCGGAGGGGGTGCGGGGGGCCCCAACTCGGATGAGCAGTTCTTC. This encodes CASRPGGGAGGPNSDEQFF.

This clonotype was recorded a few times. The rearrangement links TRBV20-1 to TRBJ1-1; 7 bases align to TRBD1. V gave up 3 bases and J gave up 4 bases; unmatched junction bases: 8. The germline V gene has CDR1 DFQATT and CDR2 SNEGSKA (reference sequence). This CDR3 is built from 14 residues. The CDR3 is CSASPKGAVTEAFF. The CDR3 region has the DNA TGCAGTGCTAGCCCTAAGGGGGCGGTCACTGAAGCTTTCTTT.

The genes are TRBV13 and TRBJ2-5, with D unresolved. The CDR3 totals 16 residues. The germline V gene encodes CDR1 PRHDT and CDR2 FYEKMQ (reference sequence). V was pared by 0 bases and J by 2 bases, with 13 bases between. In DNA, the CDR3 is TGTGCCAGCAGCTTAGGACCGGCGAAGAAGCAAGAGACCCAGTACTTC. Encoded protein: CASSLGPAKKQETQYF. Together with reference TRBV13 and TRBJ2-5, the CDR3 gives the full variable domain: AAGVIQSPRHLIKEKRETATLKCYPIPRHDTVYWYQQGPGQDPQFLISFYEKMQSDKGSIPDRFSAQQFSDYHSELNMSSLELGDSALYFCASSLGPAKKQETQYFGPGTRLLVL.

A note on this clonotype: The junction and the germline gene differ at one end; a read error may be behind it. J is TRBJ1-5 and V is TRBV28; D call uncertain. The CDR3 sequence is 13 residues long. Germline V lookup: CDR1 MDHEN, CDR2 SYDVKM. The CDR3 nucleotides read TGTGCAGCGGGCGTTTCGTTCAATCAGCCCAAGCATTTT. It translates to CAAGVSFNQPKHF. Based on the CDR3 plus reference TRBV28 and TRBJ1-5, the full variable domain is DVKVTQSSRYLVKRTGEKVFLECVQDMDHENMFWYRQDPGLGLRLIYFSYDVKMKEKGDIPEGYSVSREKKERFSLILESASTNQTSMYLCAAGVSFNQPKHFGDGTRLSIL.

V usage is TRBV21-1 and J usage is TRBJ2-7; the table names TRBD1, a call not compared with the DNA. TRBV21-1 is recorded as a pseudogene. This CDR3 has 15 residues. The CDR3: CAPVAPGRTYYEQYV. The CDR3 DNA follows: TGTGCCCCGGTGGCCCCAGGACGGACTTACTACGAGCAGTACGTC.

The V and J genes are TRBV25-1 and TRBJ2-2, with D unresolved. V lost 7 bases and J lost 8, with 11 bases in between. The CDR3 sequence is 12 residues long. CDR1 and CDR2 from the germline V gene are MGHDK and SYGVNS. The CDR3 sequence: CASTLGRGELFF. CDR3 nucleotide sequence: TGTGCCAGCACCTTAGGAAGGGGGGAGCTGTTTTTT.

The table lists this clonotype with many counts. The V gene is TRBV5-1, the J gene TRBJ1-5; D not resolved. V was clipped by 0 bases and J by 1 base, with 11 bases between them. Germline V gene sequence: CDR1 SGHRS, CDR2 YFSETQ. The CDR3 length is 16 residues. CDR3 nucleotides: TGCGCCAGCAGCTTGGATGGCTGGGGAAGCAATCAGCCCCAGCATTTT. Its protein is CASSLDGWGSNQPQHF.

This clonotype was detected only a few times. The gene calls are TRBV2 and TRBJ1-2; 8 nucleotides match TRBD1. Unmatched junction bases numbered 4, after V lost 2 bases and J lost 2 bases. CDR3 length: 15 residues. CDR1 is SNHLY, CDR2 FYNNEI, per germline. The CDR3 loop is CASSEQGANNYGYTF. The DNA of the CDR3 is TGTGCCAGCAGTGAACAGGGGGCGAACAACTATGGCTACACCTTC.

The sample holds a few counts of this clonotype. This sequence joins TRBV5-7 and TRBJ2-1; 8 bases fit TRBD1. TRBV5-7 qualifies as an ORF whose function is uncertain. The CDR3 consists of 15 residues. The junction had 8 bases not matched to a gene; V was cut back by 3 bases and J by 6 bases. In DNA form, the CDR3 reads TGTGCCAGCAGCTCCGCGACAGGGGACCCCAATGAGCAGTTCTTC. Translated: CASSSATGDPNEQFF.

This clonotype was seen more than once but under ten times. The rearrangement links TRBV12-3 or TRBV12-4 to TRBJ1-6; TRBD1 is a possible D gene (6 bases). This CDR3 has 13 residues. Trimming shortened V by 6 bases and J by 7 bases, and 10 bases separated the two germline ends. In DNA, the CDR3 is TGTGCCAGCAGAACGGACAGAAATTCACCCCTCCACTTT. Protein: CASRTDRNSPLHF.

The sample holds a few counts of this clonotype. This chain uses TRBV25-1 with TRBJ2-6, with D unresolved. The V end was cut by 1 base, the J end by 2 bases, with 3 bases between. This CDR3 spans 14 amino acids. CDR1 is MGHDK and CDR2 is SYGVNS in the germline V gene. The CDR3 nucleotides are TGTGCCAGCAGTGAATTAACTGGGGCCAACGTCCTGACTTTC. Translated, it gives CASSELTGANVLTF. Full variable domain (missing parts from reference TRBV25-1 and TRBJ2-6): EADIYQTPRYLVIGTGKKITLECSQTMGHDKMYWYQQDPGMELHLIHYSYGVNSTEKGDLSSESTVSRIRTEHFPLTLESARPSHTSQYLCASSELTGANVLTFGAGSRLTVL.

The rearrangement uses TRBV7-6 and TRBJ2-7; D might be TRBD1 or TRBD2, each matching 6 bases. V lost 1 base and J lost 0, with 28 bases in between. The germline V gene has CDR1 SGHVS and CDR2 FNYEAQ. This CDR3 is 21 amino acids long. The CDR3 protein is CASSLVVRGGVGTRPSYEQYF. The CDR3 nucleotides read TGTGCCAGCAGCTTAGTAGTTCGGGGAGGCGTTGGGACAAGACCCTCCTACGAGCAGTACTTC.

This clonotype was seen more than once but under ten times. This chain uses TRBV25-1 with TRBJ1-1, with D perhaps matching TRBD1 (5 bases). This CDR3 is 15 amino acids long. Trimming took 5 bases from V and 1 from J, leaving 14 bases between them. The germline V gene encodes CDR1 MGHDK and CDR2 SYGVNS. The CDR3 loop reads CASSSRETGNTEAFF. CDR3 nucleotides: TGTGCCAGCAGTTCACGAGAAACAGGGAACACTGAAGCTTTCTTT.

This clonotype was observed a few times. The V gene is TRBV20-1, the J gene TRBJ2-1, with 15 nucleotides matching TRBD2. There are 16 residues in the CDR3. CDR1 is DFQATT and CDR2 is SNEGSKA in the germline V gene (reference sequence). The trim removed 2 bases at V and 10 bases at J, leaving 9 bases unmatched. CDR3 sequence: CSARSWTSGGALEQFF. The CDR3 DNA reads TGCAGTGCTAGAAGTTGGACTAGCGGGGGGGCCCTGGAGCAGTTCTTC.

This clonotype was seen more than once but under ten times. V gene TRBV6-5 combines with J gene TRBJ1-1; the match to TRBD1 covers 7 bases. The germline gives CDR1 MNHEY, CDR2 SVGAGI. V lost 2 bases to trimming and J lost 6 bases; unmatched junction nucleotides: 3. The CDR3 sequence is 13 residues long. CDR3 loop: CASSYTQGAEAFF. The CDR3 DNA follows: TGTGCCAGCAGTTACACCCAGGGGGCTGAAGCTTTCTTT.

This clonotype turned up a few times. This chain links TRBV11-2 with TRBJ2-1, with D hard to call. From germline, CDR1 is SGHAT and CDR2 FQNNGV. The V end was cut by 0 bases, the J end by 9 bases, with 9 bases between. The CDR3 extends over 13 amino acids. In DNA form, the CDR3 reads TGTGCCAGCAGCTTAGAAGAGTTCGGTGAGCAGTTCTTC. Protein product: CASSLEEFGEQFF.

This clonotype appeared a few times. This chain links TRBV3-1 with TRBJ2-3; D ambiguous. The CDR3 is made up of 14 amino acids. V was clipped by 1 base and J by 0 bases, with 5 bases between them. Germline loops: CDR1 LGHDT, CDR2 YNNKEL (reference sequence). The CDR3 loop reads CASSQAESTDTQYF. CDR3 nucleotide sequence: TGTGCCAGCAGCCAAGCGGAAAGCACAGATACGCAGTATTTT.

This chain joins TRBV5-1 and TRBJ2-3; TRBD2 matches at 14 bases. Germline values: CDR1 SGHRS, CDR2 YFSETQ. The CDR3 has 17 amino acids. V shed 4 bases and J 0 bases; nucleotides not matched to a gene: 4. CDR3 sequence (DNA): TGCGCCAGCAGCCGGACTAGCGGGGGGCGAAGCACAGATACGCAGTATTTT. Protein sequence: CASSRTSGGRSTDTQYF.

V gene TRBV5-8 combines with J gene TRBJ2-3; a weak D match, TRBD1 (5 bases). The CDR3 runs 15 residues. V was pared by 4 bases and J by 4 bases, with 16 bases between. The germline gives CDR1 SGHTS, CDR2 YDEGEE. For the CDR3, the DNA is TGTGCCAGCAGCGGCAGGGCGTTGGGTGCAGATACGCAGTATTTT. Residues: CASSGRALGADTQYF.

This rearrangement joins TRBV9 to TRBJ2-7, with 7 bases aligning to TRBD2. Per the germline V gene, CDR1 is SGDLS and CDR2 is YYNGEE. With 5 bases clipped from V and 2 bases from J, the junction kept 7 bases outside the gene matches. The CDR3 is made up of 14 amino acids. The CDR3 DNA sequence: TGTGCCAGCAGGCAGCGGGACCCGACCTACGAGCAGTACTTC. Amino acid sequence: CASRQRDPTYEQYF.